These 2 T cell receptor beta chains originate from one sample sequenced in a study of CXCR3-negative and CXCR3-positive naive CD8 T cells. The antigens for these receptors are not known. Study conclusions and caveats: The study found more hydrophobic TRB CDR3s in CXCR3-positive naive cells than in CXCR3-negative naive cells.

5' RACE with UMI labels generated the TRB cDNA libraries. TCRdb reprocessed the 5' RACE reads, keeping one entry per CDR3 protein, no DNA. This sample's table reports some 100,000 distinct CDR3 sequences. Sequenced input: naive CXCR3+ CD8+ T cells from blood. Subset: CD45RO-CCR7+CD27+CD95- naive CD8+ T cells expressing CXCR3 (TNR3+). Source of these receptors: a human donor in good health. Some clones in this sample may be carry-over from other donors' samples.

CDR3 sequence reads: CAWREQGQETQYF. The chain links TRBV30 to TRBJ2-5. The CDR3 has 13 amino acids. The V gene's germline CDR1 is GTSNPN and CDR2 SVGIG (reference sequence).

V is TRBV10-1 and J is TRBJ1-2; TCRdb picks TRBD1, but there is no DNA to check that call. CDR1 WNHNN and CDR2 SYGVQD come from the germline V gene (reference sequence). This CDR3 has 20 residues. The CDR3 region is CASTKTEKSGTGACNYGYTF.